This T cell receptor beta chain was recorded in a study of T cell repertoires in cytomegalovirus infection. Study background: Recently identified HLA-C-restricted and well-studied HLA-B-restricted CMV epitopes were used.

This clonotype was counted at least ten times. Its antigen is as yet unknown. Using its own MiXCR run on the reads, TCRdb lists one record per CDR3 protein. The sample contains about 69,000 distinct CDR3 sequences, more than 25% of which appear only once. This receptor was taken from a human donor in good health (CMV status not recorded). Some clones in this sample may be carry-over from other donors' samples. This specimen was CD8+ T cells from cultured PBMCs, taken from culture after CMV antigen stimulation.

The CDR3 protein is CASSLTGTGVETQYF. CDR3 nucleotides: TGTGCCAGCAGCTTAACTGGGACAGGGGTAGAGACCCAGTACTTC. The chain couples TRBV7-3 to TRBJ2-5; 10 bases align to TRBD1. The germline CDR1 and CDR2 sequences are SGHTA and FQGTGA. Trimming at V came to 0 bases and at J to 4 bases, leaving 2 bases not matched to a gene. The CDR3 consists of 15 residues.